This T cell receptor beta chain was observed in a study of blood T cell repertoires in COVID-19. Looking at the study overall: Sources were T cells, B-cell-depleted T cells, or PBMCs; the material itself was cDNA or gDNA.

Libraries were prepared by immunoSEQ multiplex PCR; TCRdb keeps only in-frame clonotypes and omits some of them. Altogether about 140,000 clones are present, around 73% being singletons, with the ten largest covering roughly 9.8%. The CDR3 consists of 15 residues. With 0 bases removed from V and 2 bases from J, the gap between germline ends came to 11 bases. Per germline, CDR1 SGHRS and CDR2 YFSETQ. The sequence came from a man in his 60s who had recovered from COVID-19. The source material was peripheral blood. The V and J genes are TRBV5-1 and TRBJ2-5; D uncertain. CDR3 protein: CASSLALRRQETQYF. CDR3 nucleotides: TGCGCCAGCAGCTTGGCCCTTCGGCGGCAAGAGACCCAGTACTTC.